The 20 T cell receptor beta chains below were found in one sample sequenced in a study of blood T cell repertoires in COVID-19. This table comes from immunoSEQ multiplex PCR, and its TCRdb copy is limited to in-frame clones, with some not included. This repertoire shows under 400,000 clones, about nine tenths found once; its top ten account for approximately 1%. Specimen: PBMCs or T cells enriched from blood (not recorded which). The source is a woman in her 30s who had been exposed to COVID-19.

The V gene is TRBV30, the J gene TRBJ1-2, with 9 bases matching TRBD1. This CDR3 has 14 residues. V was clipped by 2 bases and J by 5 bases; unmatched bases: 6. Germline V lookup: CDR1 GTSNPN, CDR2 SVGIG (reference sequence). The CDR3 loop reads CAWSIQGAGYGYTF. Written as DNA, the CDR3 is TGTGCCTGGAGTATACAGGGGGCGGGTTATGGCTACACCTTC.

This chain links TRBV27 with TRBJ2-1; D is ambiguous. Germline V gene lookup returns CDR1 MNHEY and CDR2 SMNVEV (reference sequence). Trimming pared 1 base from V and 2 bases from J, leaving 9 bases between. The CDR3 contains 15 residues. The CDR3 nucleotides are TGTGCCAGCAGTTTATTCACAGTTCCCTACAATGAGCAGTTCTTC. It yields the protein CASSLFTVPYNEQFF.

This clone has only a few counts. For the CDR3, the DNA is TGCGCCAGCAGTGACGGGACTAGCGGGATCTACGAGCAGTACTTC. Protein sequence: CASSDGTSGIYEQYF. J is TRBJ2-7 and V is TRBV10-1; 13 bases match TRBD2. Losses at the gene ends were 3 bases for V and 3 bases for J; bases not matched to a gene: 2. This CDR3 is built from 15 residues. CDR1 and CDR2 (germline): WNHNN, SYGVQD (reference sequence).

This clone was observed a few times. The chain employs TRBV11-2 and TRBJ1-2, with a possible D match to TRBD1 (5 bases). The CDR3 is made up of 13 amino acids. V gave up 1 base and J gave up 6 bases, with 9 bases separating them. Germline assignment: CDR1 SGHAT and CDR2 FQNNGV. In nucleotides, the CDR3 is TGTGCCAGCAGCTTAGGCAGGGTGGATGGCTACACCTTC. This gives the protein CASSLGRVDGYTF. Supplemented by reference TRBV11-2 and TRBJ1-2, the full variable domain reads EAGVAQSPRYKIIEKRQSVAFWCNPISGHATLYWYQQILGQGPKLLIQFQNNGVVDDSQLPKDRFSAERLKGVDSTLKIQPAKLEDSAVYLCASSLGRVDGYTFGSGTRLTVV.

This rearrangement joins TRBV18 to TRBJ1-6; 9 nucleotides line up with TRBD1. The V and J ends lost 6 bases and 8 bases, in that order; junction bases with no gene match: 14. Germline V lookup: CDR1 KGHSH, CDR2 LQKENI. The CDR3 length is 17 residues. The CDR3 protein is CASSLRTGADIDSPLHF. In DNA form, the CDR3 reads TGTGCCAGCTCCCTCCGGACAGGGGCGGATATTGATTCACCCCTCCACTTT.

The CDR3 spells CASSLLRDNGETQYF. CDR3 DNA sequence: TGTGCCAGCAGCTTATTGAGGGACAACGGAGAGACCCAGTACTTC. V gene TRBV7-2 combines with J gene TRBJ2-5; D is perhaps TRBD1 (6 bases). Per the germline V gene, CDR1 is SGHTA and CDR2 is FQGNSA. The ends were cut back, 2 bases at V and 4 bases at J, with 14 bases in the middle. The CDR3 has 15 residues.

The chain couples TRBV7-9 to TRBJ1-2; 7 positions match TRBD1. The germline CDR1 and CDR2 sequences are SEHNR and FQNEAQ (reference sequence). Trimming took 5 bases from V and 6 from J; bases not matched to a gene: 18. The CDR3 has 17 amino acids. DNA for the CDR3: TGTGCCAGCAGCCACCATCCCGACAGGGTGGGGGACGATGGCTACACCTTC. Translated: CASSHHPDRVGDDGYTF.

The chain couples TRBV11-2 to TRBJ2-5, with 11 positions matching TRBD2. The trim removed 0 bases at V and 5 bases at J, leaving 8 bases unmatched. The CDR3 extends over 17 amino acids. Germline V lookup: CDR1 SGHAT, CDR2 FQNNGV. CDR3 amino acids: CASSLEVRLAGLETQYF. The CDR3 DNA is TGTGCCAGCAGCTTAGAGGTCCGACTAGCGGGACTGGAGACCCAGTACTTC.

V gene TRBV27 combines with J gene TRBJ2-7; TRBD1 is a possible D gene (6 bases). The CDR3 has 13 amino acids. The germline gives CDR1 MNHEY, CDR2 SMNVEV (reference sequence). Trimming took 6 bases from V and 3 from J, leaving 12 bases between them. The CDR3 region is CASSFLTGYEQYF. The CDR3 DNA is TGTGCCAGCAGCTTCCTGACAGGCTACGAGCAGTACTTC.

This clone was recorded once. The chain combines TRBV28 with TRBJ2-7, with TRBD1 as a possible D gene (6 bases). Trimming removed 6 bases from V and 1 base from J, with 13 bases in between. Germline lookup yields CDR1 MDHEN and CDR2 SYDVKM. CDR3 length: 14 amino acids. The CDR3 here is CASRAEDSSYEQYF. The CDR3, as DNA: TGTGCCAGCAGGGCAGAGGACAGTTCCTACGAGCAGTACTTC.

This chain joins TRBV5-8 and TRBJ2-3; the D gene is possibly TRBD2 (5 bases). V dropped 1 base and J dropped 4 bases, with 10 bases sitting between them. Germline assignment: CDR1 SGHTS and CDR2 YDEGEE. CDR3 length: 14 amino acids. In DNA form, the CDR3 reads TGTGCCAGCAGCTTGAGGGCGGGTGCAGATACGCAGTATTTT. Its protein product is CASSLRAGADTQYF.

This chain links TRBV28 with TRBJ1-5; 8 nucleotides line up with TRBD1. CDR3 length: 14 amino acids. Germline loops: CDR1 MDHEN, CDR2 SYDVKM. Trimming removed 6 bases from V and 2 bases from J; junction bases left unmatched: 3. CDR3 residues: CASSPDRGNQPQHF. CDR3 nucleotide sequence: TGTGCCAGCAGCCCGGACAGGGGCAATCAGCCCCAGCATTTT.

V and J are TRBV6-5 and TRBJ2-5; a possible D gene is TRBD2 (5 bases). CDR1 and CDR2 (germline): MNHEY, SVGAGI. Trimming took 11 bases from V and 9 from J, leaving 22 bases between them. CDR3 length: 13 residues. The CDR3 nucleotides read TGTGCCCTCCACGAAAGGCCCCAGGAGGCCCAGTACTTC. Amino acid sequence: CALHERPQEAQYF.

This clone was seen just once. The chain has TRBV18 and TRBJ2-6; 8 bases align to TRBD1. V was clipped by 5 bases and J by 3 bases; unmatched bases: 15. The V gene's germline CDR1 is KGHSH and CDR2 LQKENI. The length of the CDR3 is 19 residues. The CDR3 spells CASSTVGQVGVSGANVLTF. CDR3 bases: TGTGCCAGCTCAACGGTGGGACAGGTGGGTGTGAGTGGGGCCAACGTCCTGACTTTC.

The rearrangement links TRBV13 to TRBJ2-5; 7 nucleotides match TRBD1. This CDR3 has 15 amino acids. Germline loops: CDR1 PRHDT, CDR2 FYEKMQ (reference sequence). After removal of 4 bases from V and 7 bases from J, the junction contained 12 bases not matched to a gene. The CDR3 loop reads CASSSSGQARGTQYF. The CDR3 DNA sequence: TGTGCCAGCAGCTCCTCCGGACAGGCACGAGGGACCCAGTACTTC.

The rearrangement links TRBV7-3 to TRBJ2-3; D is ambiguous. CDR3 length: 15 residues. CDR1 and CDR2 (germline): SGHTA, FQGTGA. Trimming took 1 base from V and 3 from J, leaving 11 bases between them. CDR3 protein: CASSLIAYQTDTQYF. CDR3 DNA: TGTGCCAGCAGCTTAATTGCCTACCAAACAGATACGCAGTATTTT.

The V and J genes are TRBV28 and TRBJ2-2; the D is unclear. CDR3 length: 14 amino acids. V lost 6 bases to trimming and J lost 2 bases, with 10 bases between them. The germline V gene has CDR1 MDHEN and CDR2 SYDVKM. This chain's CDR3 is CASRTALNTGELFF. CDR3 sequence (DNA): TGTGCCAGCAGAACCGCCCTAAACACCGGGGAGCTGTTTTTT.

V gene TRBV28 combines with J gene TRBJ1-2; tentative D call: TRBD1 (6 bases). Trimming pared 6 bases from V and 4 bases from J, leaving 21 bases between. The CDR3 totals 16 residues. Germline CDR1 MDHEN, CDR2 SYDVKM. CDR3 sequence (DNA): TGTGCCAGCAGGTCTGGGACATTCCTTTCTGGCTATGGCTACACCTTC. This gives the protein CASRSGTFLSGYGYTF.

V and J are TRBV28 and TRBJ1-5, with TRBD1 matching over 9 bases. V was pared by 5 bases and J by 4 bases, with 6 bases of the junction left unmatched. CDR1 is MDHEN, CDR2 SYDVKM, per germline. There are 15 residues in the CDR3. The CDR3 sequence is CASSTGQGRNQPQHF. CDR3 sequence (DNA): TGTGCCAGCAGTACCGGACAGGGGAGGAATCAGCCCCAGCATTTT.

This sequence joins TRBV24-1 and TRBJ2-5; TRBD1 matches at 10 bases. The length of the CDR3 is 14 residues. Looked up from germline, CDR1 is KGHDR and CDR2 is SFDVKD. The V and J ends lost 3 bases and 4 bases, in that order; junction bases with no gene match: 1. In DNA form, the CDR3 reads TGTGCCACCAGTGATCGGACAGGGGGAGAGACCCAGTACTTC. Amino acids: CATSDRTGGETQYF.